Listed below are T cell receptor beta chains from one sample, sequenced in a study of Graves' ophthalmopathy and Graves' hyperthyroidism. TCRdb processed the multiplex PCR reads anew with MiXCR; each CDR3 protein has one entry. Altogether about 210,000 distinct CDR3 sequences are present, roughly 29% being singletons, with the ten largest covering 9.1%. The sequencing sample was made of peripheral blood. The receptors come from a man aged 50 or older with Graves' ophthalmopathy. Both conserved end residues are part of each CDR3. The D gene is left open where the match is weak. Expanded clones get a size class; other rows say once, few or many, or leave the size out.

v_gene	d_gene	j_gene	abundance	CDR3aa	CDR3nt
TRBV29-1	TRBD1	TRBJ2-2	many	CSVGPGGPGELFF	TGCAGCGTTGGGCCAGGGGGCCCCGGGGAGCTGTTTTTT
TRBV2	.	TRBJ2-2	many	CASMGYLTGELFF	TGTGCCAGCATGGGGTACCTCACCGGGGAGCTGTTTTTT
TRBV5-1	.	TRBJ1-3	many	CASSLGAVGGTIYF	TGCGCCAGCAGCTTGGGGGCAGTCGGCGGCACCATATATTTT
TRBV29-1	TRBD1	TRBJ2-5	many	CSVDLGTGPETQYF	TGCAGCGTCGATTTAGGGACAGGCCCGGAGACCCAGTACTTC
TRBV28	TRBD1	TRBJ1-5	.	CASSPDRVRGQPQHF	TGTGCCAGCAGTCCGGACAGGGTGAGGGGACAGCCCCAGCATTTT
TRBV4-3	.	TRBJ2-7	many	CASSFLGGSDEQYF	TGCGCCAGCAGCTTTCTAGGGGGTTCCGACGAGCAGTACTTC
TRBV27	.	TRBJ2-7	many	CASSYGRGAYEQYF	TGTGCCAGCAGTTATGGTAGAGGGGCCTACGAGCAGTACTTC
TRBV12-3/TRBV12-4	.	TRBJ2-7	few	CASSNAGEQYF	TGTGCCAGCAGTAACGCGGGGGAGCAGTACTTC
TRBV12-3/TRBV12-4	TRBD2	TRBJ2-7	many	CASSFPLAGAYEQYF	TGTGCCAGCAGTTTCCCGCTAGCGGGAGCCTACGAGCAGTACTTC
TRBV6-1	TRBD1	TRBJ1-1	many	CASSPDRGLGNTEAFF	TGTGCCAGCAGTCCGGACAGGGGGCTAGGAAACACTGAAGCTTTCTTT
TRBV12-3/TRBV12-4	TRBD1	TRBJ1-5	.	CASIYNGQGSNQPQHF	TGTGCCAGCATCTATAATGGACAGGGCAGCAATCAGCCCCAGCATTTT
TRBV28	.	TRBJ1-1	many	CANPLRQNTEAFF	TGTGCCAACCCTCTTAGGCAAAACACTGAAGCTTTCTTT
TRBV7-8	TRBD2	TRBJ2-2	many	CASSFFSGRETGELFF	TGTGCCAGCAGCTTTTTTAGCGGGAGGGAGACCGGGGAGCTGTTTTTT
TRBV6-1	TRBD2	TRBJ2-7	.	CASTGLADEQYF	TGTGCCAGCACCGGACTAGCGGACGAGCAGTACTTC
TRBV28	TRBD2	TRBJ2-5	.	CASVAGGPEETQYF	TGTGCCAGTGTAGCGGGAGGGCCGGAAGAGACCCAGTACTTC
TRBV6-4	.	TRBJ2-6	.	CASSGGTGSGANVLTF	TGTGCCAGCAGCGGGGGGACAGGCTCTGGGGCCAACGTCCTGACTTTC
TRBV7-2	.	TRBJ2-5	many	CASSLAPGLETQYF	TGTGCCAGCAGCTTAGCGCCGGGTTTGGAGACCCAGTACTTC
TRBV7-9	TRBD2	TRBJ2-7	many	CASSSGTSGTYEQYF	TGTGCCAGCAGCTCCGGGACTAGCGGGACCTACGAGCAGTACTTC
TRBV6-2/TRBV6-3	TRBD2	TRBJ2-5	.	CASSLGLAVYQETQYF	TGTGCCAGCAGTTTGGGACTAGCGGTCTACCAAGAGACCCAGTACTTC
TRBV3-1	.	TRBJ2-2	many	CASSLPTDTGELFF	TGTGCCAGCAGCCTTCCGACGGACACCGGGGAGCTGTTTTTT
TRBV6-5	.	TRBJ1-1	many	CASSYSTVSTEAFF	TGTGCCAGCAGTTACTCGACGGTTTCCACTGAAGCTTTCTTT